The 14 T cell receptor beta chains reported below all come from one sample, sequenced in a study of blood T cell repertoires in COVID-19. This table comes from immunoSEQ multiplex PCR, and its TCRdb copy is limited to in-frame clones, with some not included. The table lists roughly 200,000 clones, roughly nine tenths of them singletons. Sequences were obtained from PBMCs or T cells enriched from blood (not recorded which). The source of these receptors is a woman in her forties or fifties in a cohort exposed to, infected with or recovered from COVID-19 (not recorded which).

The chain uses TRBV5-1 and TRBJ2-3; no firm D call. The length of the CDR3 is 15 residues. Per germline, CDR1 SGHRS and CDR2 YFSETQ. Trimming shortened V by 0 bases and J by 5 bases, and 13 bases separated the two germline ends. CDR3 DNA sequence: TGCGCCAGCAGCTTGGGGGTTCGGGTGAGAGATACGCAGTATTTT. Translated: CASSLGVRVRDTQYF.

The chain is built from TRBV19 and TRBJ1-1; D might be TRBD1 (6 bases). The CDR3 runs to 13 residues. The germline V and J ends were trimmed by 6 bases and 4 bases, with 12 bases remaining between them. Germline assignment: CDR1 LNHDA and CDR2 SQIVND (reference sequence). DNA of the CDR3: TGTGCCAGTAGAATACAGGGAATCACTGAAGCTTTCTTT. Translating gives CASRIQGITEAFF.

V gene TRBV6-1 combines with J gene TRBJ2-7; D gene uncertain. Germline V CDR1 and CDR2: MNHNS, SASEGT. CDR3 size: 11 residues. V was pared by 2 bases and J by 3 bases, with 2 bases between. The DNA of the CDR3 is TGTGCCAGCAGTGAATACTACGAGCAGTACTTC. Its translation: CASSEYYEQYF.

V and J are TRBV19 and TRBJ1-3; 9 positions match TRBD1. The V segment lost 4 bases and the J segment 3 bases; nucleotides outside the gene matches: 7. The CDR3 sequence is 16 residues long. CDR1 is LNHDA, CDR2 SQIVND, per germline (reference sequence). The CDR3 region is CASSKGTGSFGNTIYF. The CDR3 DNA reads as TGTGCCAGTAGTAAAGGGACAGGGTCGTTTGGAAACACCATATATTTT.

This rearrangement joins TRBV5-1 to TRBJ1-4, with 7 bases lining up with TRBD1. Trimming at V came to 5 bases and at J to 0 bases, leaving 7 bases not matched to a gene. The CDR3 totals 16 residues. Germline V CDR1 and CDR2: SGHRS, YFSETQ. DNA for the CDR3: TGCGCCAGCAGGAGAACAGGGGACACAACTAATGAAAAACTGTTTTTT. This sequence encodes CASRRTGDTTNEKLFF.

The chain links TRBV27 to TRBJ2-3; D is uncertain. The CDR3 is 15 amino acids. CDR1 and CDR2 (germline): MNHEY, SMNVEV (reference sequence). The V end was cut by 4 bases, the J end by 1 base, with 12 bases between. CDR3 amino acids: CASSYGGYGTDTQYF. CDR3 nucleotide sequence: TGTGCCAGCAGTTACGGCGGCTACGGCACAGATACGCAGTATTTT.

V is TRBV5-1 and J is TRBJ2-1; possible D gene TRBD2, 5 bases. Germline V gene lookup returns CDR1 SGHRS and CDR2 YFSETQ. The CDR3 contains 14 residues. Trimming removed 3 bases from V and 8 bases from J, with 15 bases in between. The CDR3 protein is CASSSGGRSDEQFF. The CDR3 region has the DNA TGCGCCAGCAGCTCCGGCGGCCGTAGCGATGAGCAGTTCTTC.

A remark on this clone: A much larger clone sits a single nucleotide away, making a read error possible. The chain employs TRBV6-6 and TRBJ1-2, with a weak D call TRBD1 (5 bases). Trimming cost V 4 bases and J 3 bases, with 6 bases left between them. Germline CDR1 MNHNY, CDR2 SVGAGI (reference sequence). The CDR3 extends over 12 amino acids. CDR3 DNA: TGTGCCAGCAGTTCACAGGACTATGGCTACACCTTC. It translates to CASSSQDYGYTF.

The gene calls are TRBV30 and TRBJ2-3; the D gene is possibly TRBD1 (5 bases). The CDR3 is 12 residues long. CDR1 and CDR2 from the germline V gene are GTSNPN and SVGIG (reference sequence). The germline V and J ends were trimmed by 1 base and 9 bases, with 11 bases remaining between them. The chain's CDR3 is CAWSAGINTQYF. The CDR3 nucleotides are TGTGCCTGGAGTGCAGGGATCAACACGCAGTATTTT. Based on the CDR3 plus reference TRBV30 and TRBJ2-3, the full variable domain is SQTIHQWPATLVQPVGSPLSLECTVEGTSNPNLYWYRQAAGRGLQLLFYSVGIGQISSEVPQNLSASRPQDRQFILSSKKLLLSDSGFYLCAWSAGINTQYFGPGTRLTVL.

The rearrangement links TRBV9 to TRBJ2-3; D call uncertain. The CDR3 is 15 residues long. The ends were cut back, 4 bases at V and 4 bases at J, with 16 bases in the middle. Germline CDR1 is SGDLS and CDR2 is YYNGEE. The CDR3 protein is CASSLGPRSSDTQYF. As DNA, the CDR3 is TGTGCCAGCAGCCTAGGTCCCCGGAGTTCAGATACGCAGTATTTT.

The J gene is TRBJ1-1, the V gene TRBV16; 9 nucleotides line up with TRBD1. The CDR3 runs 16 residues. With 5 bases clipped from V and 11 bases from J, the junction kept 18 bases outside the gene matches. Germline V gene data show CDR1 as KGHSY and CDR2 as FQNENV. Here the CDR3 DNA reads TGTGCCAGCAGCAATACGGACAGGGGAATATCAGGGGAGGCTTTCTTT. Translating gives CASSNTDRGISGEAFF.

This chain connects TRBV9 to TRBJ1-3, with 8 bases lining up with TRBD1. In germline, CDR1 is SGDLS, CDR2 YYNGEE. The length of the CDR3 is 18 residues. The J segment lost 4 bases and the V segment lost 1 base, leaving 13 bases of the junction unmatched. CDR3 coding DNA: TGTGCCAGCAGCGTACAGGGGGCGATAGGATATGAGGGAAACACCATATATTTT. Its protein product is CASSVQGAIGYEGNTIYF.

V usage is TRBV10-2 and J usage is TRBJ2-7; 10 bases are shared with TRBD2. V shed 7 bases and J 4 bases; nucleotides not matched to a gene: 7. The CDR3 spans 14 residues. Germline CDR1 is WSHSY and CDR2 is SAAADI. CDR3 coding DNA: TGCGCCAGCAACCAGCGGGGGGGCAGTTACGAGCAGTACTTC. Its translation: CASNQRGGSYEQYF.

V usage is TRBV12-5 and J usage is TRBJ2-3; D might be TRBD1 (5 bases). V lost 2 bases to trimming and J lost 4 bases, with 10 bases between them. The germline V gene has CDR1 LGHNT and CDR2 FRNRAP. This CDR3 has 14 residues. The CDR3 region is CASGLNTGADTQYF. DNA of the CDR3: TGTGCTAGTGGTTTGAATACAGGAGCAGATACGCAGTATTTT.